Below, 20 T cell receptor beta chains from the same sample are listed, as sequenced in a study of T cells of healthy individuals. TCRdb redid the calling of the 5' RACE reads with MiXCR, one entry per CDR3 protein. The sample includes about 96,000 distinct CDR3 sequences, roughly a sixth seen only once; the top ten take about 6%. The receptors were gathered from a human donor in good health.

The chain is built from TRBV28 and TRBJ2-7, with TRBD1 as a possible D gene (5 bases). Germline V gene data show CDR1 as MDHEN and CDR2 as SYDVKM. CDR3 length equals 17 residues. V was cut by 7 bases and J by 2 bases, with 24 bases left in between. The CDR3 DNA reads as TGTGCCAGCACCCTGGCAGGGCGGCGATGGCTAGCCTACGAGCAGTACTTC. As protein: CASTLAGRRWLAYEQYF.

V usage is TRBV7-2 and J usage is TRBJ2-7; 10 bases agree with TRBD2. Trimming took 0 bases from V and 4 from J; bases not matched to a gene: 6. Germline lookup yields CDR1 SGHTA and CDR2 FQGNSA. This CDR3 region has 16 residues. The CDR3, as DNA: TGTGCCAGCAGCTTAGCGCTAGCGGGAGTGAAGTACGAGCAGTACTTC. Amino acid sequence: CASSLALAGVKYEQYF.

V is TRBV11-3 and J is TRBJ2-7, with D uncertain. Germline V CDR1 and CDR2: SGHNT, YENEEA. CDR3 length equals 13 residues. V was clipped by 1 base and J by 4 bases, with 8 bases between them. The CDR3 sequence is CASSLGRLYEQYF. The CDR3 nucleotides are TGTGCCAGCAGCTTAGGCAGATTGTACGAGCAGTACTTC.

The gene calls are TRBV6-5 and TRBJ1-1; no clear D. Germline V gene sequence: CDR1 MNHEY, CDR2 SVGAGI. This CDR3 comprises 11 residues. V lost 8 bases, J lost 5 bases, and 9 bases lay in between. Here the CDR3 reads CASLKGTEAFF. Here the CDR3 DNA reads TGTGCCAGCTTGAAAGGGACTGAAGCTTTCTTT.

The rearrangement joins TRBV4-2 to TRBJ2-3; 12 positions agree with TRBD2. The CDR3 contains 16 residues. V lost 5 bases, J lost 3 bases, and 6 bases stayed unmatched. CDR1 and CDR2 from the germline V gene are LGHNA and YNFKEQ. CDR3 coding DNA: TGTGCCAGCAGCGGCGGACTAGCGGGAATTACAGATACGCAGTATTTT. Translation gives CASSGGLAGITDTQYF.

The chain carries TRBV6-5 and TRBJ2-6, with D unclear. The CDR3 extends over 15 amino acids. Trimming left V 6 bases short and J 1 base short, with 10 bases between. Germline V gives CDR1 MNHEY, CDR2 SVGAGI. CDR3 residues: CASRPQGSGANVLTF. CDR3 DNA: TGTGCCAGCAGACCACAAGGTTCTGGGGCCAACGTCCTGACTTTC.

The chain carries TRBV3-1 and TRBJ2-1, with D unclear. Germline V CDR1 and CDR2: LGHDT, YNNKEL (reference sequence). The CDR3 totals 12 residues. V lost 0 bases, J lost 11 bases, and 8 bases lay in between. The CDR3 spells CASSQDGSKQFF. CDR3 sequence (DNA): TGTGCCAGCAGCCAAGATGGTAGCAAGCAGTTCTTC.

The chain employs TRBV20-1 and TRBJ2-7; D is possibly TRBD1 or TRBD2 (5 bases each). Germline CDR1 DFQATT, CDR2 SNEGSKA (reference sequence). Trimming shortened V by 3 bases and J by 7 bases, and 7 bases separated the two germline ends. The CDR3 is 10 amino acids. CDR3 nucleotides: TGCAGTGCTAGGGGGGTAGAGCAGTACTTC. Translation: CSARGVEQYF.

This clonotype was detected many times. The rearrangement links TRBV27 to TRBJ2-7; 9 nucleotides line up with TRBD2. V lost 2 bases to trimming and J lost 3 bases; unmatched junction nucleotides: 5. This CDR3 is 15 amino acids long. Germline V CDR1 and CDR2: MNHEY, SMNVEV (reference sequence). CDR3 bases: TGTGCCAGCAGTTTAGGGCTAGCGGGAAACTACGAGCAGTACTTC. This translates into CASSLGLAGNYEQYF.

This clonotype was seen only a few times. The chain joins TRBV9 to TRBJ2-3; tentatively, D is TRBD1 or TRBD2 (5 bases each). This CDR3 comprises 14 residues. Per germline, CDR1 SGDLS and CDR2 YYNGEE. Trimming pared 1 base from V and 4 bases from J, leaving 10 bases between. CDR3 loop: CASSVKGTADTQYF. The DNA of the CDR3 is TGTGCCAGCAGCGTAAAGGGGACGGCAGATACGCAGTATTTT. Variable domain in full (rest from reference TRBV9 and TRBJ2-3): DSGVTQTPKHLITATGQRVTLRCSPRSGDLSVYWYQQSLDQGLQFLIQYYNGEERAKGNILERFSAQQFPDLHSELNLSSLELGDSALYFCASSVKGTADTQYFGPGTRLTVL.

The sample holds a few counts of this clonotype. The chain couples TRBV6-6 to TRBJ2-2; 7 bases line up with TRBD1. Germline lookup yields CDR1 MNHNY and CDR2 SVGAGI (reference sequence). There are 15 residues in the CDR3. Germline trimming cut 5 bases from V and 4 bases from J; bases unmatched to any gene: 7. This chain's CDR3 is CASSPQGVGTGELFF. Written as DNA, the CDR3 is TGTGCCAGCAGTCCTCAGGGGGTGGGCACCGGGGAGCTGTTTTTT.

This clonotype was counted at least ten times. The chain couples TRBV7-8 to TRBJ2-1; D perhaps matches TRBD2 (5 bases). With 5 bases removed from V and 8 bases from J, the gap between germline ends came to 19 bases. This CDR3 has 15 residues. Germline loops: CDR1 SGHVS, CDR2 FQNEAQ. For the CDR3, the DNA is TGTGCCAGCAGCGCGGAGAGGGTTGCATCCCATGAGCAGTTCTTC. Protein product: CASSAERVASHEQFF.

This clonotype was found a few times. J is TRBJ2-7 and V is TRBV7-9, with D unresolved. Trimming shortened V by 5 bases and J by 2 bases, and 4 bases separated the two germline ends. From germline, CDR1 is SEHNR and CDR2 FQNEAQ (reference sequence). There are 11 residues in the CDR3. CDR3 in DNA: TGTGCCAGCAGCCCCGCCTACGAGCAGTACTTC. This codes for CASSPAYEQYF.

This clonotype has ten or more counts. This sequence joins TRBV4-3 and TRBJ2-5; D may be TRBD1 (5 bases). Germline V gives CDR1 LGHNA, CDR2 YSLEER. CDR3 length: 14 amino acids. The germline V and J ends were trimmed by 0 bases and 7 bases, with 12 bases remaining between them. CDR3 nucleotides: TGCGCCAGCAGCCAAGATTTAGGGGTTCGGACCCAGTACTTC. This translates into CASSQDLGVRTQYF.

In this sample, this clonotype turned up many times. The rearrangement joins TRBV4-1 to TRBJ2-7; D is possibly TRBD2 (6 bases). Germline CDR1 reads MGHRA; CDR2 reads YSYEKL. The CDR3 covers 14 residues. V was clipped by 6 bases and J by 6 bases, with 18 bases between them. CDR3 protein: CASSTGGRISEQYF. The CDR3 bases are TGCGCCAGCAGTACCGGGGGACGGATCTCCGAGCAGTACTTC.

This clonotype was found many times. The rearrangement joins TRBV20-1 to TRBJ1-5; tentative D call: TRBD1 (5 bases). The CDR3 length is 17 residues. V lost 2 bases and J 3 bases, leaving 20 bases between the germline ends. Germline V gene data show CDR1 as DFQATT and CDR2 as SNEGSKA (reference sequence). CDR3 amino acids: CSARNQGRSIDNQPQHF. The CDR3 nucleotides read TGCAGTGCTAGAAATCAGGGCCGATCAATTGACAATCAGCCCCAGCATTTT.

This clonotype was detected a few times. CDR3 residues: CASSLDRTGELFF. The CDR3 DNA is TGTGCCAGCAGTCTCGACAGAACCGGGGAGCTGTTTTTT. The chain carries TRBV7-8 and TRBJ2-2; D perhaps matches TRBD1 (5 bases). The CDR3 runs to 13 residues. Trimming left V 6 bases short and J 5 bases short, with 10 bases between. The germline CDR1 and CDR2 sequences are SGHVS and FQNEAQ.

This clonotype was counted between two and nine times. The rearrangement links TRBV7-2 to TRBJ2-1; 7 positions match TRBD2. Trimming took 6 bases from V and 4 from J; bases not matched to a gene: 0. The CDR3 contains 12 residues. Germline assignment: CDR1 SGHTA and CDR2 FQGNSA. Here the CDR3 DNA reads TGTGCCAGCAGAGCGGGATACAATGAGCAGTTCTTC. This sequence encodes CASRAGYNEQFF. Using reference TRBV7-2 and TRBJ2-1 for the parts outside the CDR3, the full variable domain is GAGVSQSPSNKVTEKGKDVELRCDPISGHTALYWYRQSLGQGLEFLIYFQGNSAPDKSGLPSDRFSAERTGGSVSTLTIQRTQQEDSAVYLCASRAGYNEQFFGPGTRLTVL.

This clonotype was observed at least ten times. CDR3 sequence reads: CASSYIRTGGHYGYTF. For the CDR3, the DNA is TGTGCCAGCAGTTACATCCGGACAGGGGGGCACTATGGCTACACCTTC. The chain links TRBV6-5 to TRBJ1-2; 10 nucleotides match TRBD1. The CDR3 spans 16 residues. Germline V lookup: CDR1 MNHEY, CDR2 SVGAGI. The V and J ends lost 2 bases and 3 bases, in that order; junction bases with no gene match: 6.

This clonotype was seen at least ten times. The chain combines TRBV12-3 or TRBV12-4 with TRBJ2-5; D is uncertain. The V end lost 3 bases, the J end lost 4 bases, and 9 bases lay between the germline ends. The CDR3 runs 13 residues. For the CDR3, the DNA is TGTGCCAGCAGTTTCCGACTGGTAGAGACCCAGTACTTC. Its protein is CASSFRLVETQYF.